The clone carrying this TCR beta chain was seen a few times. The antigen is unknown. The data originate from a study of cytomegalovirus exposure and HLA in healthy donors. General study findings and limits: Associated with HLA alleles at 0.05 false discovery rate in a later analysis were around 15,000 TCR beta sequences.

Germline V gene data show CDR1 as SGHRS and CDR2 as YFSETQ. V gave up 5 bases and J gave up 5 bases; unmatched junction bases: 9. The CDR3 extends over 15 amino acids. Researchers ran the PCR with 60 Vbeta and 13 Jbeta primers. Only in-frame clones appear in the TCRdb table, and some are missing; sequencing was by immunoSEQ multiplex PCR. This sample carries tens of thousands of clones, approximately 72% of them seen once, and the ten largest clones take over 9.5%. The rearrangement links TRBV5-1 to TRBJ2-5; 10 bases map to TRBD2. What was sequenced was PBMCs. The clonotype was recovered from a man aged 25-40 years in good health and CMV-seropositive. In DNA, the CDR3 is TGCGCCAGCAGTTTAAGCGGGGGGGCCTTTGAGACCCAGTACTTC. It encodes CASSLSGGAFETQYF.